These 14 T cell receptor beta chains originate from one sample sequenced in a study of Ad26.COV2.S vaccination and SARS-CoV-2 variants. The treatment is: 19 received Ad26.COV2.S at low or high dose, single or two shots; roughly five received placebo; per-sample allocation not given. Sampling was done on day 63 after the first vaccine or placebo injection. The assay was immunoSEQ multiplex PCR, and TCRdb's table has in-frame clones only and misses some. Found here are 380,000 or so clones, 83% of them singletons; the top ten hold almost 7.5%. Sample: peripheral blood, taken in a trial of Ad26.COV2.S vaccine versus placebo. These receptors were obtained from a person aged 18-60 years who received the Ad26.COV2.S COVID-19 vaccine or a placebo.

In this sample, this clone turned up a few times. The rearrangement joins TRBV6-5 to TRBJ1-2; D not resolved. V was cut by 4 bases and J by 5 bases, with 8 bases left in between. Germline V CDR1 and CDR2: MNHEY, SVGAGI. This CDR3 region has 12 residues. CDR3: CASSSRSYGYTF. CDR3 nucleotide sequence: TGTGCCAGCAGTTCACGAAGTTATGGCTACACCTTC.

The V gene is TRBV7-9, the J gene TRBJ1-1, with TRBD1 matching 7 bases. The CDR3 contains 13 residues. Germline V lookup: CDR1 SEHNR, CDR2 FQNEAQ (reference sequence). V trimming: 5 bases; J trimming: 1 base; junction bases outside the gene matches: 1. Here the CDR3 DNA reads TGTGCCAGCAGCAGACAGGGGAACACTGAAGCTTTCTTT. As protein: CASSRQGNTEAFF.

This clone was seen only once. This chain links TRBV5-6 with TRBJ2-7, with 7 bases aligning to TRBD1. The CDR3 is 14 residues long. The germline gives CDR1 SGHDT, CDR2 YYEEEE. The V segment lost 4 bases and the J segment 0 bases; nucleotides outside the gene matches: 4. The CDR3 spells CASSPDRISYEQYF. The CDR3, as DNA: TGTGCCAGCAGCCCGGACAGGATCTCCTACGAGCAGTACTTC.

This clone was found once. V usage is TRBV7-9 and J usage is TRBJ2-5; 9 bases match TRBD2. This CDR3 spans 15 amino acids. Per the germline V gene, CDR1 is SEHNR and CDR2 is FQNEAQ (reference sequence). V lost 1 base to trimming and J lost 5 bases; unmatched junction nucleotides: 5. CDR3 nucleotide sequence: TGTGCCAGCAGCTTAGTCGGTAGCGGGGGCGAGACCCAGTACTTC. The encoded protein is CASSLVGSGGETQYF.

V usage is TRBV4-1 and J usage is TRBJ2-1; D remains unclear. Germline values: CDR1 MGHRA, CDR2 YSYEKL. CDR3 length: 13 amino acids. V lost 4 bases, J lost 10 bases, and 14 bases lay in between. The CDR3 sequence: CASSPQIGREQFF. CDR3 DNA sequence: TGCGCCAGCAGCCCCCAAATCGGAAGGGAGCAGTTCTTC.

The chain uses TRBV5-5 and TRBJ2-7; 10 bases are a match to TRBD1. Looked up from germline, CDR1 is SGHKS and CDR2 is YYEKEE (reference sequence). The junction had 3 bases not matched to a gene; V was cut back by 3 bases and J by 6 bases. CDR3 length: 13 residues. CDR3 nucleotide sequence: TGTGCCAGCAGCTCTAGGACAGGGGGCGAGCAGTACTTC. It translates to CASSSRTGGEQYF.

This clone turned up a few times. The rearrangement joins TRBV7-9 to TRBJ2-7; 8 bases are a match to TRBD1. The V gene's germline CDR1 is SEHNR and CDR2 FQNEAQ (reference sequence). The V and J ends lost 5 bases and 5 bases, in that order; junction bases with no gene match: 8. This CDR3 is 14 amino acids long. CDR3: CASSPRTGLNEQYF. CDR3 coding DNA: TGTGCCAGCAGCCCCCGGACAGGGTTGAACGAGCAGTACTTC.

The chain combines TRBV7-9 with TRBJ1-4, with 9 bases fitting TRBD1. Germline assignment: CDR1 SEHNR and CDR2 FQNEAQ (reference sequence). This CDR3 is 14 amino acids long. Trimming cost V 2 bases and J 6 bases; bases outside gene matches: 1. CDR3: CASSLTGGDEKLFF. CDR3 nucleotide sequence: TGTGCCAGCAGCTTAACAGGGGGCGATGAAAAACTGTTTTTT.

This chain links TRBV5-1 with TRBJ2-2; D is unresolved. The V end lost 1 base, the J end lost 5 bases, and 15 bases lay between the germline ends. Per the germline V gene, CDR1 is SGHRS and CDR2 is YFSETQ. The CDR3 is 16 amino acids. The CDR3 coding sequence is TGCGCCAGCAGCTTGCTTAGGTCATCGCGGACCGGGGAGCTGTTTTTT. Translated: CASSLLRSSRTGELFF. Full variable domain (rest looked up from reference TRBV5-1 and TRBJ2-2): KAGVTQTPRYLIKTRGQQVTLSCSPISGHRSVSWYQQTPGQGLQFLFEYFSETQRNKGNFPGRFSGRQFSNSRSEMNVSTLELGDSALYLCASSLLRSSRTGELFFGEGSRLTVL.

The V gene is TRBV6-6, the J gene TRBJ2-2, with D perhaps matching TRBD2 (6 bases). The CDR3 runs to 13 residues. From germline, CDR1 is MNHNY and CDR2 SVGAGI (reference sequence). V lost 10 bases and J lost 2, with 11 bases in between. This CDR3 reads CATGTFNTGELFF. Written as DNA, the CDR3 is TGTGCCACCGGGACTTTCAACACCGGGGAGCTGTTTTTT.

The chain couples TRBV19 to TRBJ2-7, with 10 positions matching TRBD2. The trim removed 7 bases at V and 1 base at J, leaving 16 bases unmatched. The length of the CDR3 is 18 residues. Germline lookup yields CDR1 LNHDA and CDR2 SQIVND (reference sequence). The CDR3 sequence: CASTRKGLLAGPSYEQYF. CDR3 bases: TGTGCCAGTACCCGAAAGGGGCTACTAGCGGGGCCATCCTACGAGCAGTACTTC.

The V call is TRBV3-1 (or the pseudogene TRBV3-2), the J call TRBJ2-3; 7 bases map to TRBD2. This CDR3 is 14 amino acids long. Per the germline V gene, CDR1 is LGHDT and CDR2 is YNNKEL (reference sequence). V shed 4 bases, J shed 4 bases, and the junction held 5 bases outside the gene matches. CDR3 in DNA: TGTGCCAGCAGCCCTAGTGCGGGGGCAGATACGCAGTATTTT. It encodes CASSPSAGADTQYF.

CDR3 in amino acids: CASSEDSSPLHF. The CDR3 coding sequence is TGTGCCAGCAGTGAAGACAGTTCACCCCTCCACTTT. This chain connects TRBV6-1 to TRBJ1-6, with D unclear. V was cut by 1 base and J by 9 bases, with 4 bases left in between. This CDR3 comprises 12 residues. Germline assignment: CDR1 MNHNS and CDR2 SASEGT.

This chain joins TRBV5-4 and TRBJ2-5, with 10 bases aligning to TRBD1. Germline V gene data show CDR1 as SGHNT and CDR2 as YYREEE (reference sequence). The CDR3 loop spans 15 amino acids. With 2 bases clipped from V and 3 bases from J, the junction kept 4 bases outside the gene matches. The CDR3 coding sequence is TGTGCCAGCAGCTTTCGACAGGGGGCCGAAGAGACCCAGTACTTC. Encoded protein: CASSFRQGAEETQYF.